This T cell receptor (beta chain) derives from a study of technical replicates of blood from a few donors. Sequencing used immunoSEQ multiplex PCR; TCRdb keeps in-frame clones, though not all of them. Counted here are approximately 58,000 clones, approximately 86% occurring once; the ten biggest clones make up 5% to 6%. The trim removed 0 bases at V and 4 bases at J, leaving 9 bases unmatched. The CDR3 loop spans 16 amino acids. The germline gives CDR1 SGHRS, CDR2 YFSETQ. The TCR was taken from a human donor in good health. Some clones in this sample may be carry-over from other donors' samples. The sample consisted of PBMCs. The V gene is TRBV5-1, the J gene TRBJ1-2, with 7 positions matching TRBD1. The DNA of the CDR3 is TGCGCCAGCAGCTTGGCGGCAGGGGGGTACGGCTATGGCTACACCTTC. It yields the protein CASSLAAGGYGYGYTF. Looking up the rest from reference TRBV5-1 and TRBJ1-2 gives the full variable domain: KAGVTQTPRYLIKTRGQQVTLSCSPISGHRSVSWYQQTPGQGLQFLFEYFSETQRNKGNFPGRFSGRQFSNSRSEMNVSTLELGDSALYLCASSLAAGGYGYGYTFGSGTRLTVV.